This record covers a single TCR beta chain. This specimen belongs to a study of blood T cell repertoires in COVID-19. Germline CDR1 KGHSH, CDR2 LQKENI. CDR3 length: 14 residues. With 2 bases clipped from V and 9 bases from J, the junction kept 6 bases outside the gene matches. Source study methods: Amplification with reference gene primers provided the estimates of nucleated cell counts. The table came from immunoSEQ multiplex PCR; TCRdb's copy has only in-frame clones and leaves some out. V and J calls and clone size are as listed in that table; D and trimming were resolved from the DNA. The data contain around 85,000 clones, 90% of them singletons.

J is TRBJ2-1 and V is TRBV18, with TRBD2 matching over 8 bases. The sequencing input was peripheral blood. This sequence originates from a woman older than 75 with active or convalescent COVID-19. The CDR3 region is CASSPAGLVGEQFF. CDR3 coding DNA: TGTGCCAGCTCACCAGCGGGACTAGTCGGTGAGCAGTTCTTC.